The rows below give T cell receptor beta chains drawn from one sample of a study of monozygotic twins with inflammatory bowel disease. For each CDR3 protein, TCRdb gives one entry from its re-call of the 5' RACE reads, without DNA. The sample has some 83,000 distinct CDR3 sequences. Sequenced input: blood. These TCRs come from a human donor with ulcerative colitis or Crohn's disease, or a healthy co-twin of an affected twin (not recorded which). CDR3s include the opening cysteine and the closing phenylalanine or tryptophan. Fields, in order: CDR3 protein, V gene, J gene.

cdr3_aa: CASSLDEANNGYTF
v_call: TRBV5-1
j_call: TRBJ1-2

cdr3_aa: CSVDHFTDTQYF
v_call: TRBV29-1
j_call: TRBJ2-3

cdr3_aa: CASIFIGGRRNTEAFF
v_call: TRBV6-1
j_call: TRBJ1-1

cdr3_aa: CASSLAVAYEQYF
v_call: TRBV5-1
j_call: TRBJ2-7

cdr3_aa: CASSLTGRNEQFF
v_call: TRBV12-3/TRBV12-4
j_call: TRBJ2-1

cdr3_aa: CAISVAQAAGRKEKLFF
v_call: TRBV10-3
j_call: TRBJ1-4

cdr3_aa: CSAEDAGPTMGQYF
v_call: TRBV20-1
j_call: TRBJ2-7

cdr3_aa: CSARAGQGSEAKNIQYF
v_call: TRBV20-1
j_call: TRBJ2-4

cdr3_aa: CSARNSRGTDTQYF
v_call: TRBV20-1
j_call: TRBJ2-3

cdr3_aa: CASSPGLAGALVGEQFF
v_call: TRBV11-3
j_call: TRBJ2-1

cdr3_aa: CASTLTPGANVLTF
v_call: TRBV7-2
j_call: TRBJ2-6

cdr3_aa: CASSSAARYGYTF
v_call: TRBV7-2
j_call: TRBJ1-2

cdr3_aa: CASSSRPTGNTGELFF
v_call: TRBV6-5
j_call: TRBJ2-2

cdr3_aa: CASSLTGVASTDTQYF
v_call: TRBV11-1
j_call: TRBJ2-3

cdr3_aa: CSAEPETGPYGYTF
v_call: TRBV20-1
j_call: TRBJ1-2

cdr3_aa: CSAKPGQGYYGYTF
v_call: TRBV20-1
j_call: TRBJ1-2

cdr3_aa: CASGSRLAGGPETQYF
v_call: TRBV12-5
j_call: TRBJ2-5

cdr3_aa: CASSRSGDTSNQPQHF
v_call: TRBV4-2
j_call: TRBJ1-5

cdr3_aa: CASTAVGKPLHF
v_call: TRBV2
j_call: TRBJ1-6

cdr3_aa: CASSQEGRVGGQFF
v_call: TRBV4-2
j_call: TRBJ2-1

cdr3_aa: CASSEYGYEQYF
v_call: TRBV25-1
j_call: TRBJ2-7

cdr3_aa: CASSDRDRGEKLFF
v_call: TRBV7-9
j_call: TRBJ1-4